The entry below gives a single T cell receptor (beta chain) sequence along with its context. Assay: immunoSEQ multiplex PCR; the TCRdb copy retains only in-frame clones and omits some. This sample carries approximately 160,000 clones, approximately 82% of them seen once, and the ten largest clones take 7.2%. The source of the sample is a study of blood T cell repertoires in COVID-19. Germline CDR1 and CDR2: SNHLY and FYNNEI. Trimming removed 11 bases at V and 2 bases at J, with 9 bases between. This CDR3 comprises 11 residues. Source material: peripheral blood. This receptor was taken from a woman aged 50 to 65 in a cohort sampled during active or convalescent COVID-19. V gene TRBV2 combines with J gene TRBJ1-2; D remains ambiguous. The CDR3 loop reads CALGGNYGYTF. The CDR3 DNA reads TGTGCCCTCGGAGGGAACTATGGCTACACCTTC.